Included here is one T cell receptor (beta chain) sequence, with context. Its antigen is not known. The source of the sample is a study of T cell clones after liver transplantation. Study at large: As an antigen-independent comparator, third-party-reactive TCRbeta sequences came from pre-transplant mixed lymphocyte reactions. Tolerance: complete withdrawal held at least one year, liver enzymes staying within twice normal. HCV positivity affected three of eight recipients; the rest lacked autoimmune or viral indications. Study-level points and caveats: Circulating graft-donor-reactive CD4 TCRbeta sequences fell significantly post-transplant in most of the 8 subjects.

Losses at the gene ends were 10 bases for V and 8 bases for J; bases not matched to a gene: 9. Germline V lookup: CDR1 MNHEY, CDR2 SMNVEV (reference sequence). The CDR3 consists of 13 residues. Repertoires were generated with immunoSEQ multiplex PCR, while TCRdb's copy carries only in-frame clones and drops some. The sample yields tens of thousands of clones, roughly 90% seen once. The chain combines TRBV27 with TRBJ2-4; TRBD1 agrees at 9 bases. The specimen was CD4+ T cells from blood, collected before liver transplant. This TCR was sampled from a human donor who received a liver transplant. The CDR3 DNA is TGTGCCACTACGGACAGGGGACTCGACATTCAGTACTTC. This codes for CATTDRGLDIQYF.